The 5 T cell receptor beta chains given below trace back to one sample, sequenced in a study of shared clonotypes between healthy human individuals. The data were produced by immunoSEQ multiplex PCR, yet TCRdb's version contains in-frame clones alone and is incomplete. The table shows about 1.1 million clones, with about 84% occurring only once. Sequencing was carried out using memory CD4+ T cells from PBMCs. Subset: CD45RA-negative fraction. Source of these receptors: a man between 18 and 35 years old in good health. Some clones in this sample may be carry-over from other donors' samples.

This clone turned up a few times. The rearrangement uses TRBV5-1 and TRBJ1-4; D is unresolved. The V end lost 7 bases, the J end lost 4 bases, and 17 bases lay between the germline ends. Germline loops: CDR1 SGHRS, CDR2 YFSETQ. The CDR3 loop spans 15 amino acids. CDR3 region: CASHRSQQNNEKLFF. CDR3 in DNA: TGCGCCAGCCATCGGTCACAGCAAAATAATGAAAAACTGTTTTTT.

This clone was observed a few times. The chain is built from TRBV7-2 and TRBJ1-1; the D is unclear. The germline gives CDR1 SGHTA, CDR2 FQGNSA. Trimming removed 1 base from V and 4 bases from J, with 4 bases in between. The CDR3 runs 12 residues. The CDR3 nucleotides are TGTGCCAGCAGCTTAGGGTCCACTGAAGCTTTCTTT. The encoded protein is CASSLGSTEAFF.

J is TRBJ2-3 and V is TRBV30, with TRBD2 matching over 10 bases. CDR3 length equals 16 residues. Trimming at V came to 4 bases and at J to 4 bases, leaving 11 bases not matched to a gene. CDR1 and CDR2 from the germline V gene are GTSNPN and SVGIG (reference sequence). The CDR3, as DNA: TGTGCCTGGAACCGGGGGGCTAGCGGGAGTGCAGATACGCAGTATTTT. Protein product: CAWNRGASGSADTQYF.

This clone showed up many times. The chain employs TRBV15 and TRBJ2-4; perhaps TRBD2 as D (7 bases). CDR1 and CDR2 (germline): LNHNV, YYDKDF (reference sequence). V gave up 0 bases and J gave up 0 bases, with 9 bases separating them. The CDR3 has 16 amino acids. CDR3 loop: CATSREAGAAKNIQYF. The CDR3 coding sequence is TGTGCCACCAGCAGAGAGGCGGGGGCAGCCAAAAACATTCAGTACTTC.

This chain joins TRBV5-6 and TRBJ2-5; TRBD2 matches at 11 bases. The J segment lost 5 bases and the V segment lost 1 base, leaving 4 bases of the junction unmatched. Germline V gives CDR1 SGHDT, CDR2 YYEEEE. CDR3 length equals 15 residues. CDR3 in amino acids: CASSLTSGSLETQYF. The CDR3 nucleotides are TGTGCCAGCAGCTTGACTAGCGGGAGTTTGGAGACCCAGTACTTC.